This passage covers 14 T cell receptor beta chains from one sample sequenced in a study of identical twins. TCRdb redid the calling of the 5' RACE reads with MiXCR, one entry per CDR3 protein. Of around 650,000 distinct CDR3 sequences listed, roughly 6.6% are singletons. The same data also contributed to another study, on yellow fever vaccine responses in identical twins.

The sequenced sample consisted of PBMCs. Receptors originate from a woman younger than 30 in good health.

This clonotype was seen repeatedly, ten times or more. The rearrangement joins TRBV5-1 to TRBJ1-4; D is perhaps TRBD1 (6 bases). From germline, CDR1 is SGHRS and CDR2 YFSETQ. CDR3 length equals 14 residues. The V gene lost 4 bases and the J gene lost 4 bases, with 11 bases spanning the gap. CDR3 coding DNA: TGCGCCAGCAGCCAAGGACAGAATAATGAAAAACTGTTTTTT. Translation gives CASSQGQNNEKLFF.

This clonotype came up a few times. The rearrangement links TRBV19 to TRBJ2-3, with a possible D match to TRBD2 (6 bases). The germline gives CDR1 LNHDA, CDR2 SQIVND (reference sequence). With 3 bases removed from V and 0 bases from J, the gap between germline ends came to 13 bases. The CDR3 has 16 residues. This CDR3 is CASSIAFGTSTDTQYF. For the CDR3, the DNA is TGTGCCAGTAGTATCGCCTTCGGGACTAGCACAGATACGCAGTATTTT.

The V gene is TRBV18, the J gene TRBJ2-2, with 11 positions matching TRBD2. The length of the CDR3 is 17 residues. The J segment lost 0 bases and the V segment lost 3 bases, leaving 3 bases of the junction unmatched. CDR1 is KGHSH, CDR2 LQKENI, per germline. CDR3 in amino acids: CASSPALAGANTGELFF. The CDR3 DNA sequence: TGTGCCAGCTCACCCGCACTAGCGGGGGCGAACACCGGGGAGCTGTTTTTT.

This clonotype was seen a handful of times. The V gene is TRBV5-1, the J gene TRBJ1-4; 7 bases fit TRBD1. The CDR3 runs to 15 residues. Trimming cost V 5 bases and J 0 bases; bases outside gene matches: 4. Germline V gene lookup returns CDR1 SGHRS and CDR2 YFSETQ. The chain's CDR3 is CASSPGGSTNEKLFF. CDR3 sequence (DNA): TGCGCCAGCAGTCCAGGGGGGTCAACTAATGAAAAACTGTTTTTT.

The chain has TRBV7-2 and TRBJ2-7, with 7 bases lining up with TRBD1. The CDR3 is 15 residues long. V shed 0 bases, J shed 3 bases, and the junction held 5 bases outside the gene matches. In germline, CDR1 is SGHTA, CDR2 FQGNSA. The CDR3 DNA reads TGTGCCAGCAGCTTAGCCCCGGACAGGCGCTACGAGCAGTACGTC. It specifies CASSLAPDRRYEQYV.

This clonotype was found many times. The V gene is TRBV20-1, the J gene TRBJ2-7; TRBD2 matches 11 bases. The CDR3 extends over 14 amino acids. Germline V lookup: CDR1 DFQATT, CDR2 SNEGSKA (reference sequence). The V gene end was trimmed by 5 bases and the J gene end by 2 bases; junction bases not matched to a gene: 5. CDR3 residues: CSAGTSGVPYEQYF. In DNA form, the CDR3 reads TGCAGTGCTGGGACTAGCGGAGTCCCCTACGAGCAGTACTTC.

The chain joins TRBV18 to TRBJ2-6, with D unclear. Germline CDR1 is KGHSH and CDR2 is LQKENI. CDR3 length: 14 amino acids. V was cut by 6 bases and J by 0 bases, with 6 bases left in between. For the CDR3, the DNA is TGTGCCAGCTCCACAATCTCTGGGGCCAACGTCCTGACTTTC. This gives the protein CASSTISGANVLTF.

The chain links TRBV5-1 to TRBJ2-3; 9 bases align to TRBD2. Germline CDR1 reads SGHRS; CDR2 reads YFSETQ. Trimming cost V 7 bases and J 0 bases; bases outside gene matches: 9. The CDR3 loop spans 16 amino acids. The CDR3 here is CASGPNSGRSTDTQYF. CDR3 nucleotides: TGCGCCAGCGGACCCAATAGCGGGAGAAGCACAGATACGCAGTATTTT.

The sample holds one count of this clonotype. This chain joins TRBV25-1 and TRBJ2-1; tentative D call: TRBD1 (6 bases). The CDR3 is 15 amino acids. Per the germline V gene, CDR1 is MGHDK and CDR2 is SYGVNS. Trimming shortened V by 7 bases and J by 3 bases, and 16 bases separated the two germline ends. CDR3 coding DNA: TGTGCCAGCACCCCGGGGCAGGGGATCTACAATGAGCAGTTCTTC. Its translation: CASTPGQGIYNEQFF.

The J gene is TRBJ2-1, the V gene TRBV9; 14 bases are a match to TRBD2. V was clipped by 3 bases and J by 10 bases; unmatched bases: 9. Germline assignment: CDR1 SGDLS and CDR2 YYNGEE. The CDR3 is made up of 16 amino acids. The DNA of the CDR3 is TGTGCCAGCAGCGGATGGGGACTAGCGGGAGTAGGGGAGCAGTTCTTC. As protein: CASSGWGLAGVGEQFF.

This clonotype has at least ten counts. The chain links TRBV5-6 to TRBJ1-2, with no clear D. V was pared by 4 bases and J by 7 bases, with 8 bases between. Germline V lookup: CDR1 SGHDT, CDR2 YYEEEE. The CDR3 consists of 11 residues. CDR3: CASSLMAGYTF. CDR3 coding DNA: TGTGCCAGCAGCCTGATGGCTGGCTACACCTTC.

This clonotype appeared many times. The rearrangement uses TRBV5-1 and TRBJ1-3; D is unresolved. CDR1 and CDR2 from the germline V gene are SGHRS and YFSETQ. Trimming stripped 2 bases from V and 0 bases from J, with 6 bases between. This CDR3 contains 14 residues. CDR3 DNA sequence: TGCGCCAGCAGCTTTACGCCCTCTGGAAACACCATATATTTT. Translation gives CASSFTPSGNTIYF. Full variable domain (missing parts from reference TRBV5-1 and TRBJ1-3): KAGVTQTPRYLIKTRGQQVTLSCSPISGHRSVSWYQQTPGQGLQFLFEYFSETQRNKGNFPGRFSGRQFSNSRSEMNVSTLELGDSALYLCASSFTPSGNTIYFGEGSWLTVV.

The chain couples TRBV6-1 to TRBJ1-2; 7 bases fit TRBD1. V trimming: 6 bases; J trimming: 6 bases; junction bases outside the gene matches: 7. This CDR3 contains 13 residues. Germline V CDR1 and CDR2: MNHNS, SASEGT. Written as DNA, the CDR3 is TGTGCCAGCAGGCAGACAGGGTTGCATGGCTACACCTTC. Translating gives CASRQTGLHGYTF.

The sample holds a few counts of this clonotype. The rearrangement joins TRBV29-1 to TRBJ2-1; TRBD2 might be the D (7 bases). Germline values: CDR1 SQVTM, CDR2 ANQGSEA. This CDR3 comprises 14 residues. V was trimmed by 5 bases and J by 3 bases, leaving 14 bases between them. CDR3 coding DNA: TGCAGCGTTCCTCAGGGAGGGGGCTACAATGAGCAGTTCTTC. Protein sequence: CSVPQGGGYNEQFF.